The clone carrying this T cell receptor (beta chain) was counted between two and nine times. This sample is drawn from a study of blood T cell repertoires in COVID-19. Overall study: COVID-19 samples collected from the United States, Italy and Spain covered acute and convalescent phases.

This CDR3 is built from 12 residues. Germline CDR1 reads SQVTM; CDR2 reads ANQGSEA. Trimming cost V 6 bases and J 5 bases; bases outside gene matches: 3. Method: immunoSEQ multiplex PCR; TCRdb's copy keeps in-frame clones and lacks some. The table includes 62,000 or so clones, roughly 88% detected once. This clonotype was obtained from a human donor in a cohort sampled during active COVID-19. Sequences were obtained from peripheral blood. The rearrangement uses TRBV29-1 and TRBJ1-1; TRBD1 matches 10 bases. The CDR3 reads CSVGQGGTEAFF. The CDR3 DNA reads TGCAGCGTCGGACAGGGGGGGACTGAAGCTTTCTTT. Using reference TRBV29-1 and TRBJ1-1 for the parts outside the CDR3, the full variable domain is SAVISQKPSRDICQRGTSLTIQCQVDSQVTMMFWYRQQPGQSLTLIATANQGSEATYESGFVIDKFPISRPNLTFSTLTVSNMSPEDSSIYLCSVGQGGTEAFFGQGTRLTVV.